Listed here are 21 T cell receptor beta chains from one sample, sequenced in a study of blood T cells in healthy people across ages. A second PCR of 7 to 11 cycles used a sample-barcoded 5' primer and a J-beta primer mix. One entry per CDR3 protein results from TCRdb running MiXCR on the 5' RACE reads. Of about 650,000 distinct CDR3 sequences in the sample, about 50% were seen once. Specimen: blood. The receptors come from an elderly woman in good health.

This chain links TRBV2 with TRBJ2-7; D not resolved. Germline V gene sequence: CDR1 SNHLY, CDR2 FYNNEI. The CDR3 contains 15 residues. With 4 bases removed from V and 2 bases from J, the gap between germline ends came to 15 bases. The CDR3 DNA reads as TGTGCCAGCAGTGCCCCGGGCGGAGCTACCTACGAGCAGTACTTC. Its protein is CASSAPGGATYEQYF.

Of note for this clonotype: A much larger clonotype is one base distant, so this may be a read error. The V gene is TRBV20-1, the J gene TRBJ2-5, with a tentative D call TRBD2 (6 bases). The CDR3 consists of 14 residues. Germline V gene lookup returns CDR1 DFQATT and CDR2 SNEGSKA (reference sequence). CDR3 nucleotide sequence: TGCAGTGCTAGTCCGGGGGTGAAACAAGGGACCCAGTACTTC. Residues: CSASPGVKQGTQYF.

V gene TRBV9 combines with J gene TRBJ2-2; no reliable D call. CDR3 length: 13 amino acids. CDR1 is SGDLS, CDR2 YYNGEE, per germline. Trimming removed 0 bases from V and 4 bases from J, with 4 bases in between. The CDR3 here is CASSVDLTGELFF. The CDR3 nucleotides read TGTGCCAGCAGCGTAGACCTCACCGGGGAGCTGTTTTTT.

In this sample, this clonotype turned up many times. V and J are TRBV7-2 and TRBJ1-2; 8 nucleotides align to TRBD1. This CDR3 is built from 14 residues. Trimming at V came to 2 bases and at J to 7 bases, leaving 6 bases not matched to a gene. Looked up from germline, CDR1 is SGHTA and CDR2 is FQGNSA. This chain's CDR3 is CASSLFTGGSGYTF. The CDR3 region has the DNA TGTGCCAGCAGCTTATTTACAGGGGGAAGTGGCTACACCTTC.

This clonotype was recorded a few times. The chain has TRBV5-1 and TRBJ2-5; the D gene is possibly TRBD2 (6 bases). Deletions cut 2 bases from V and 2 bases from J, with 10 bases between. The CDR3 sequence is 14 residues long. CDR1 SGHRS and CDR2 YFSETQ come from the germline V gene. The CDR3 DNA sequence: TGCGCCAGCAGCTTCGGGGACTTACAAGAGACCCAGTACTTC. Its protein product is CASSFGDLQETQYF.

The chain combines TRBV29-1 with TRBJ2-7; the D call may be TRBD1 or TRBD2 (6 bases each). Germline assignment: CDR1 SQVTM and CDR2 ANQGSEA. V lost 2 bases and J 5 bases, leaving 10 bases between the germline ends. This CDR3 comprises 12 residues. The CDR3 coding sequence is TGCAGCGTTGAATTGGGGGGCCACGAGCAGTACTTC. This gives the protein CSVELGGHEQYF.

Many counts were recorded for this clonotype. CDR3 bases: TGTGCCAGCAGCCGGACTAGCGGGGGGCAAGAGACCCAGTACTTC. Amino acid sequence: CASSRTSGGQETQYF. The V and J genes are TRBV12-3 or TRBV12-4 and TRBJ2-5, with 14 bases lining up with TRBD2. The V gene end was trimmed by 6 bases and the J gene end by 2 bases; junction bases not matched to a gene: 2. The CDR3 loop spans 15 amino acids.

This clonotype was seen many times. DNA of the CDR3: TGTGCCAGCGAGGGACAGGTCGGCTATGGCTACACCTTC. Translating gives CASEGQVGYGYTF. This chain uses TRBV2 with TRBJ1-2, with 8 bases aligning to TRBD1. The germline CDR1 and CDR2 sequences are SNHLY and FYNNEI. This CDR3 has 13 residues. V dropped 8 bases and J dropped 4; count of bases not matched to a gene: 6.

There are a few counts of this clonotype. A much larger clone differs by one base, so this may be a read error. The chain has TRBV7-2 and TRBJ2-3, with D possibly matching TRBD1 (6 bases). This CDR3 comprises 15 residues. CDR1 and CDR2 (germline): SGHTA, FQGNSA. The chain's CDR3 is CASSLAGTRTETQYF. As DNA, the CDR3 is TGTGCCAGCAGCTTAGCGGGCACTAGGACAGAGACGCAGTATTTT.

The chain uses TRBV20-1 and TRBJ1-6; 7 bases match TRBD1. In germline, CDR1 is DFQATT, CDR2 SNEGSKA (reference sequence). The ends lost 0 bases at V and 8 bases at J; junction bases unmatched: 1. The CDR3 length is 13 residues. The CDR3 DNA follows: TGCAGTGCTAGAGAACAGGGGTATTCACCCCTCCACTTT. It yields the protein CSAREQGYSPLHF.

This clonotype was detected ten times or more. The genes are TRBV11-2 and TRBJ2-1; 7 bases line up with TRBD2. The V gene end was trimmed by 5 bases and the J gene end by 0 bases; junction bases not matched to a gene: 7. The CDR3 contains 16 residues. Looked up from germline, CDR1 is SGHAT and CDR2 is FQNNGV. The CDR3 region is CASSTVAGTSYNEQFF. The CDR3 DNA follows: TGTGCCAGCAGCACCGTAGCGGGCACCTCCTACAATGAGCAGTTCTTC.

Regarding this clonotype: A read error may explain this, as a much larger clone is one base away. This rearrangement joins TRBV7-9 to TRBJ2-4; the D gene is possibly TRBD1 (6 bases). The J call may not be correct, given that the DNA end is closer to TRBJ2-7. This CDR3 comprises 15 residues. Germline CDR1 and CDR2: SEHNR and FQNEAQ (reference sequence). The DNA for the CDR3 is TGTGCCAGCAGCTCACCCGGGACAAACCGTTACGAGCAGTACTTC. This translates into CASSSPGTNRYEQYF.

This chain links TRBV7-2 with TRBJ2-1, with a weak D call TRBD1 (6 bases). The germline V and J ends were trimmed by 1 base and 5 bases, with 12 bases remaining between them. The CDR3 has 15 amino acids. Germline V CDR1 and CDR2: SGHTA, FQGNSA. The CDR3 protein is CASSLGPGHNNEQFF. The CDR3 DNA sequence: TGTGCCAGCAGCTTAGGGCCGGGACATAACAATGAGCAGTTCTTC. Based on the CDR3 plus reference TRBV7-2 and TRBJ2-1, the full variable domain is GAGVSQSPSNKVTEKGKDVELRCDPISGHTALYWYRQSLGQGLEFLIYFQGNSAPDKSGLPSDRFSAERTGGSVSTLTIQRTQQEDSAVYLCASSLGPGHNNEQFFGPGTRLTVL.

V and J are TRBV11-2 and TRBJ2-3; D not certain. Deletions cut 1 base from V and 2 bases from J, with 13 bases between. The length of the CDR3 is 16 residues. Germline V lookup: CDR1 SGHAT, CDR2 FQNNGV. The CDR3 DNA sequence: TGTGCCAGCAGCTTAGTCGGTTTCCCGGTCACAGATACGCAGTATTTT. Its translation is CASSLVGFPVTDTQYF.

The genes are TRBV28 and TRBJ2-4; unclear D gene. Germline V gene sequence: CDR1 MDHEN, CDR2 SYDVKM. This CDR3 spans 12 amino acids. Trimming left V 7 bases short and J 13 bases short, with 17 bases between. The DNA for the CDR3 is TGTGCCAGCACCCTGGTGGGCGGAACCCAGTACTTC. Translation: CASTLVGGTQYF.

The chain couples TRBV28 to TRBJ1-1; D is ambiguous. The germline V gene encodes CDR1 MDHEN and CDR2 SYDVKM. Trimming shortened V by 6 bases and J by 4 bases, and 18 bases separated the two germline ends. The CDR3 has 15 amino acids. This CDR3 is CASSPPDRDPTEAFF. The CDR3 bases are TGTGCCAGCAGCCCTCCGGACCGGGATCCCACTGAAGCTTTCTTT.

The rearrangement links TRBV29-1 to TRBJ2-1, with D perhaps matching TRBD1 (6 bases). Deletions cut 7 bases from V and 6 bases from J, with 13 bases between. The CDR3 consists of 12 residues. Germline V gene sequence: CDR1 SQVTM, CDR2 ANQGSEA. The CDR3: CSAQQGTNEQFF. Here the CDR3 DNA reads TGCAGCGCCCAACAGGGTACCAATGAGCAGTTCTTC.

This clonotype was counted a few times. This sequence joins TRBV24-1 and TRBJ1-5; 9 positions agree with TRBD1. Germline assignment: CDR1 KGHDR and CDR2 SFDVKD. The CDR3 contains 18 residues. The V and J ends lost 3 bases and 4 bases, in that order; junction bases with no gene match: 12. The CDR3 here is CATSDLRRDRVTNQPQHF. For the CDR3, the DNA is TGTGCCACCAGTGATCTCCGCCGGGACAGGGTTACTAATCAGCCCCAGCATTTT.

This chain connects TRBV14 to TRBJ2-1, with D possibly being TRBD2 (5 bases). The germline CDR1 and CDR2 sequences are SGHDN and FVKESK. The CDR3 contains 13 residues. V was shortened by 2 bases and J by 8 bases, with 10 bases between the two germline ends. This CDR3 is CASSQNSGYEQFF. The DNA for the CDR3 is TGTGCCAGCAGCCAAAATTCGGGGTATGAGCAGTTCTTC.

The genes are TRBV5-1 and TRBJ2-7; D possibly corresponds to TRBD2 (5 bases). Trimming left V 0 bases short and J 6 bases short, with 10 bases between. The CDR3 is made up of 13 amino acids. Germline V gene lookup returns CDR1 SGHRS and CDR2 YFSETQ. This CDR3 reads CASSLVEGSEQYF. The CDR3 DNA follows: TGCGCCAGCAGCTTGGTAGAGGGCTCCGAGCAGTACTTC.

With regard to this clonotype: A read error may produce the germline difference seen at one junction end. The chain joins TRBV12-3 or TRBV12-4 to TRBJ2-7; D is tentatively TRBD1 or TRBD2 (5 bases each). The CDR3 spans 12 residues. The DNA of the CDR3 is TGTGCCAGCAGCCGGGGCATCTACGGGCAGTACTTC. This translates into CASSRGIYGQYF.